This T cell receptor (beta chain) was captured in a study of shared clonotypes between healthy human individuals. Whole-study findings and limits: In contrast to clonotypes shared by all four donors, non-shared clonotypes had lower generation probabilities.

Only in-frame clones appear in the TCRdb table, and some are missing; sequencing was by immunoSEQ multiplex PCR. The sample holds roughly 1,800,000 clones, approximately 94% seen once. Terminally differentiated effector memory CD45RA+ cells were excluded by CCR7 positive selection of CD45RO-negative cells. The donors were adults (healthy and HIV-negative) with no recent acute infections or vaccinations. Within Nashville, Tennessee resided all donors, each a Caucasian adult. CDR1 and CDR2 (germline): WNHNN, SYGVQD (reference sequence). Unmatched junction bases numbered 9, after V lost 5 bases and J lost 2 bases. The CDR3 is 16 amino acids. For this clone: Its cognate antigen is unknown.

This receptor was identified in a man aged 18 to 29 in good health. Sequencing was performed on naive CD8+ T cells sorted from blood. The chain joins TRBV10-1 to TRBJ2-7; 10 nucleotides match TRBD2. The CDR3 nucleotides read TGCGCCAGCAGTCTACTAGCGGGACCTGCTCCCTACGAGCAGTACTTC. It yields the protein CASSLLAGPAPYEQYF.